The 32 T cell receptor beta chains below come from one sample, sequenced in a study of blood T cells in healthy people across ages (dated by TCRdb to between 2015 and 2016). Receptor amplification or capture employed 5' RACE. The listed sequencing device is Illumina HiSeq 2500. A second about 6 to 11 cycle PCR used a sample-barcoded 5' primer and a J-beta primer mix. Clones were called with MiXCR by TCRdb after fastp trimmed the public reads at Q25, and only in-frame beta chains were retained. Rows merge per CDR3 protein into single entries with the most common DNA and genes. Across this sample there are roughly 1,500,000 distinct CDR3 sequences, with 30% to 35% seen only once. Around 10% of the sample is in the top ten clones. Specimen: blood. Source of these receptors: a woman in her twenties or thirties in good health.

J is TRBJ2-7 and V is TRBV19; 7 bases align to TRBD2. The J call is doubtful: the DNA matches TRBJ2-5 better. Germline V gene data show CDR1 as LNHDA and CDR2 as SQIVND (reference sequence). The CDR3 is 14 amino acids. The CDR3 bases are TGTGCCAGTTACTTCGATAGGCGGGGGAAGACCCAGTACTTC. It encodes CASYFDRRGKTQYF.

This chain uses TRBV12-5 with TRBJ2-1, with 8 bases identical to TRBD1. Trimming took 2 bases from V and 2 from J; bases not matched to a gene: 8. CDR3 length: 17 residues. Germline V gives CDR1 LGHNT, CDR2 FRNRAP. Here the CDR3 DNA reads TGTGCTAGTGGTTTGTCCCCGACAGGGGTGACCTACAATGAGCAGTTCTTC. Its protein product is CASGLSPTGVTYNEQFF.

This clonotype was counted at least ten times. J is TRBJ2-1 and V is TRBV7-2, with D possibly being TRBD1 (5 bases). Germline lookup yields CDR1 SGHTA and CDR2 FQGNSA. V lost 5 bases to trimming and J lost 2 bases, with 10 bases between them. The CDR3 sequence is 14 residues long. The CDR3 region is CASSQDSTYNEQFF. The CDR3 nucleotides read TGTGCCAGCAGCCAAGACAGCACCTACAATGAGCAGTTCTTC.

This chain connects TRBV18 to TRBJ2-1; 9 bases align to TRBD2. CDR1 is KGHSH and CDR2 is LQKENI in the germline V gene. This CDR3 spans 15 amino acids. V dropped 0 bases and J dropped 9; count of bases not matched to a gene: 6. The CDR3 region is CASSPPLAGATEQFF. The CDR3 DNA reads TGTGCCAGCTCACCACCGTTAGCGGGGGCTACTGAGCAGTTCTTC.

The chain couples TRBV5-1 to TRBJ2-3; 7 bases agree with TRBD1. The CDR3 spans 15 residues. The germline V gene has CDR1 SGHRS and CDR2 YFSETQ. With 3 bases clipped from V and 6 bases from J, the junction kept 10 bases outside the gene matches. This CDR3 reads CASSSLQGKRDTQYF. The DNA for the CDR3 is TGCGCCAGCAGCTCGTTACAGGGGAAGCGTGATACGCAGTATTTT.

The chain joins TRBV11-2 to TRBJ1-4; 8 bases match TRBD1. The CDR3 extends over 15 amino acids. Unmatched junction bases numbered 6, after V lost 1 base and J lost 8 bases. Germline V CDR1 and CDR2: SGHAT, FQNNGV. The CDR3 sequence: CASSLGAGGREKLFF. For the CDR3, the DNA is TGTGCCAGCAGCTTAGGGGCAGGGGGCAGGGAAAAACTGTTTTTT.

A few counts support this clonotype. The chain combines TRBV4-1 with TRBJ2-2; TRBD2 aligns across 8 bases. V lost 1 base to trimming and J lost 5 bases; unmatched junction nucleotides: 12. Germline V gene sequence: CDR1 MGHRA, CDR2 YSYEKL. The CDR3 spans 18 residues. The CDR3, as DNA: TGCGCCAGCAGCCAAGGCCCCCCCCGGGGGGGGCGTACCGGGGAGCTGTTTTTT. Residues: CASSQGPPRGGRTGELFF.

The J gene is TRBJ2-5, the V gene TRBV3-1, with D maybe TRBD1 (6 bases). V lost 0 bases, J lost 5 bases, and 16 bases lay in between. The CDR3 has 16 residues. The germline V gene has CDR1 LGHDT and CDR2 YNNKEL (reference sequence). CDR3 sequence (DNA): TGTGCCAGCAGCCAAGAGTTAGACAGGTCTACGGAGACCCAGTACTTC. Its protein is CASSQELDRSTETQYF.

The chain combines TRBV5-1 with TRBJ2-1, with TRBD2 matching over 10 bases. The CDR3 loop spans 15 amino acids. Trimming took 4 bases from V and 8 from J; bases not matched to a gene: 9. Germline CDR1 and CDR2: SGHRS and YFSETQ. CDR3 sequence (DNA): TGCGCCAGCAGCCCCCCTAGCGGGGGAACGGATGAGCAGTTCTTC. Translating gives CASSPPSGGTDEQFF.

This clonotype was counted between two and nine times. The DNA of the CDR3 is TGTGCCAGCAGTTACTCGGTAGGGACGGCGGGGAACTATGGCTACACCTTC. It translates to CASSYSVGTAGNYGYTF. This chain links TRBV6-5 with TRBJ1-2; a possible D gene is TRBD1 (5 bases). Between the trimmed V and J ends, which lost 0 bases and 2 bases, there was a span of 16 bases. CDR1 and CDR2 from the germline V gene are MNHEY and SVGAGI. This CDR3 has 17 amino acids.

The chain recombines TRBV20-1 with TRBJ2-7; D remains ambiguous. This CDR3 contains 15 residues. Trimming took off 5 bases at V and 1 base at J, with 18 bases between the two ends. Germline V lookup: CDR1 DFQATT, CDR2 SNEGSKA (reference sequence). The CDR3 sequence is CSAPQPYAGSYEQYF. Written as DNA, the CDR3 is TGCAGTGCTCCCCAACCTTATGCAGGTTCCTACGAGCAGTACTTC.

This clonotype was found a few times. DNA for the CDR3: TGTGCCAGCACCCTTGTCGGCTCTGGGGCCAACGTCCTGACTTTC. Its protein product is CASTLVGSGANVLTF. J is TRBJ2-6 and V is TRBV12-3 or TRBV12-4; D remains unclear. This CDR3 region has 15 residues. Trimming shortened V by 7 bases and J by 0 bases, and 10 bases separated the two germline ends.

The table lists this clonotype with many counts. The V gene is TRBV29-1, the J gene TRBJ2-1; 10 bases are shared with TRBD2. J was trimmed by 0 bases and V by 4 bases; bases with no gene match: 3. Looked up from germline, CDR1 is SQVTM and CDR2 is ANQGSEA. The CDR3 extends over 15 amino acids. Here the CDR3 reads CSVGTSGSSYNEQFF. CDR3 bases: TGCAGCGTTGGGACTAGCGGCAGCTCCTACAATGAGCAGTTCTTC.

The genes are TRBV12-3 or TRBV12-4 and TRBJ2-2; 7 positions match TRBD2. This CDR3 region has 16 residues. V shed 5 bases, J shed 0 bases, and the junction held 6 bases outside the gene matches. This chain's CDR3 is CASSLSSGSNTGELFF. Here the CDR3 DNA reads TGTGCCAGCAGTCTTTCTAGCGGATCGAACACCGGGGAGCTGTTTTTT.

On this clonotype: This sequence may be a read error, since a much larger clone differs from it by one base. This chain connects TRBV4-1 to TRBJ2-7, with D possibly being TRBD1 or TRBD2 (5 bases each). CDR1 is MGHRA and CDR2 is YSYEKL in the germline V gene. The CDR3 is 16 amino acids. V was cut by 0 bases and J by 4 bases, with 16 bases left in between. The CDR3 nucleotides are TGCGCCAGCAGCCAAGAATATGGGGGTAACTGGTACGAGCAGTACTTC. Its translation: CASSQEYGGNWYEQYF.

This clonotype was picked up a small number of times. The chain joins TRBV12-3 or TRBV12-4 to TRBJ1-4; D remains unclear. This CDR3 is built from 13 residues. V shed 1 base and J shed 5 bases, with 5 bases lying between them. CDR3 coding DNA: TGTGCCAGCAGTTTAGAGTCCAATGAAAAACTGTTTTTT. This codes for CASSLESNEKLFF.

About this clonotype itself: A read error may account for a junction end that differs from germline. This chain links TRBV10-3 with TRBJ2-5, with TRBD2 as a possible D gene (5 bases). Per germline, CDR1 ENHRY and CDR2 SYGVKD. This CDR3 is built from 15 residues. CDR3 nucleotides: TGTGCCATCGGTGAGTCGGTTAGCGAAGGGAAGGGCCAGTACTTC. This translates into CAIGESVSEGKGQYF.

This clonotype was observed a single time. CDR3 sequence reads: CASSAQASASEQFF. The CDR3, as DNA: TGTGCCAGCAGCGCACAGGCCTCCGCAAGTGAGCAGTTCTTC. J is TRBJ2-1 and V is TRBV9, with D perhaps matching TRBD1 (5 bases). This CDR3 has 14 residues. The V end lost 3 bases, the J end lost 9 bases, and 16 bases lay between the germline ends. CDR1 is SGDLS and CDR2 is YYNGEE in the germline V gene.

This clonotype was found a few times. J is TRBJ1-5 and V is TRBV5-5; no definite D call. This CDR3 is 14 amino acids long. V was cut by 1 base and J by 4 bases, with 9 bases left in between. Germline CDR1 and CDR2: SGHKS and YYEKEE (reference sequence). The CDR3 region has the DNA TGTGCCAGCAGCTTGAGTTTGGGGAATCAGCCCCAGCATTTT. Translation: CASSLSLGNQPQHF.

This clonotype has a handful of counts. V and J are TRBV27 and TRBJ2-3, with D perhaps TRBD2 (6 bases). This CDR3 contains 11 residues. Germline CDR1 reads MNHEY; CDR2 reads SMNVEV (reference sequence). Trimming stripped 8 bases from V and 14 bases from J, with 17 bases between. The chain's CDR3 is CASRAGLVRYF. The CDR3 DNA sequence: TGTGCCAGCCGAGCGGGTCTAGTTCGGTATTTT.

J is TRBJ1-3 and V is TRBV7-8; D remains ambiguous. V was cut by 5 bases and J by 1 base, with 12 bases left in between. The CDR3 contains 15 residues. Germline assignment: CDR1 SGHVS and CDR2 FQNEAQ. The CDR3 DNA is TGTGCCAGCAGCCGCAGTGGGGTATCTGGAAACACCATATATTTT. Its translation: CASSRSGVSGNTIYF.

The CDR3 region has the DNA TGTGCCAGCAGGTCAGGGGGAGGGCCGGAGACCCAGTACTTC. It yields the protein CASRSGGGPETQYF. The chain joins TRBV28 to TRBJ2-5, with D perhaps being TRBD1 or TRBD2 (7 bases each). This CDR3 is built from 14 residues. Trimming left V 6 bases short and J 5 bases short, with 16 bases between. Germline CDR1 reads MDHEN; CDR2 reads SYDVKM.

V is TRBV7-2 and J is TRBJ2-7; TRBD2 is a possible D gene (5 bases). Per the germline V gene, CDR1 is SGHTA and CDR2 is FQGNSA. Trimming took 3 bases from V and 2 from J, leaving 11 bases between them. The length of the CDR3 is 14 residues. The CDR3 bases are TGTGCCAGCAGCTTTGAGGGATTCCCCTACGAGCAGTACTTC. Protein sequence: CASSFEGFPYEQYF.

The rearrangement links TRBV20-1 to TRBJ2-2; D might be TRBD1 (5 bases). V lost 6 bases to trimming and J lost 2 bases, with 16 bases between them. This CDR3 is built from 15 residues. Germline V gene sequence: CDR1 DFQATT, CDR2 SNEGSKA (reference sequence). This CDR3 reads CSATDRPSNTGELFF. CDR3 in DNA: TGCAGTGCCACTGACAGACCCTCTAACACCGGGGAGCTGTTTTTT.

V is TRBV2 and J is TRBJ2-1, with 8 bases identical to TRBD1. CDR1 is SNHLY and CDR2 is FYNNEI in the germline V gene. The CDR3 length is 14 residues. V dropped 6 bases and J dropped 8; count of bases not matched to a gene: 9. CDR3 DNA sequence: TGTGCCAGCAGCGGAACCGGACAGGGCGATGAGCAGTTCTTC. This sequence encodes CASSGTGQGDEQFF.

This chain links TRBV4-1 with TRBJ2-1; TRBD1 agrees at 8 bases. The trim removed 5 bases at V and 9 bases at J, leaving 9 bases unmatched. Germline V lookup: CDR1 MGHRA, CDR2 YSYEKL. The CDR3 has 14 amino acids. The CDR3 region is CASSIQTGGPEQFF. CDR3 DNA: TGCGCCAGCAGCATCCAAACAGGGGGACCTGAGCAGTTCTTC.

This clonotype was observed a handful of times. The chain uses TRBV5-1 and TRBJ2-5; 8 bases match TRBD1. Germline V gene sequence: CDR1 SGHRS, CDR2 YFSETQ. The CDR3 contains 14 residues. The V and J ends lost 1 base and 5 bases, in that order; junction bases with no gene match: 4. CDR3 nucleotide sequence: TGCGCCAGCAGCTTGCAGGGGGCGCCGGAGACCCAGTACTTC. It specifies CASSLQGAPETQYF. The full variable domain, in which reference TRBV5-1 and TRBJ2-5 provide the parts outside the CDR3, is KAGVTQTPRYLIKTRGQQVTLSCSPISGHRSVSWYQQTPGQGLQFLFEYFSETQRNKGNFPGRFSGRQFSNSRSEMNVSTLELGDSALYLCASSLQGAPETQYFGPGTRLLVL.

With regard to this clonotype: A junction boundary mismatches the germline segment, possibly from a read error. The V and J genes are TRBV5-1 and TRBJ2-6, with D possibly being TRBD1 or TRBD2 (5 bases each). The germline CDR1 and CDR2 sequences are SGHRS and YFSETQ. CDR3 length: 15 amino acids. CDR3: CASSPPDSGANVQTF. CDR3 DNA: TGCGCCAGCAGTCCACCGGACTCTGGGGCCAACGTCCAGACTTTC.

V gene TRBV28 combines with J gene TRBJ2-5, with D perhaps TRBD1 or TRBD2 (6 bases each). The J call may not be correct, given that the DNA end is closer to TRBJ2-7. The CDR3 has 14 amino acids. The germline gives CDR1 MDHEN, CDR2 SYDVKM. The DNA of the CDR3 is TGTGCCAGCAGTTGGTCGGGGGCATTGTACGAGCAGTACTTC. It specifies CASSWSGALYEQYF.

This clonotype was seen only a few times. The chain couples TRBV10-3 to TRBJ2-7; D is perhaps TRBD1 (5 bases). There are 13 residues in the CDR3. The V end lost 5 bases, the J end lost 6 bases, and 14 bases lay between the germline ends. Germline CDR1 is ENHRY and CDR2 is SYGVKD. The CDR3 nucleotides are TGTGCCATCAGTACGACAGCTACCGGCGAGCAGTACTTC. This sequence encodes CAISTTATGEQYF.

The chain combines TRBV15 with TRBJ2-2; 10 nucleotides match TRBD2. The CDR3 contains 17 residues. CDR1 is LNHNV and CDR2 is YYDKDF in the germline V gene (reference sequence). The V gene end was trimmed by 3 bases and the J gene end by 1 base; junction bases not matched to a gene: 5. In nucleotides, the CDR3 is TGTGCCACCAGCAGTGGGTGGACTAGCGGGAACACCGGGGAGCTGTTTTTT. It codes for CATSSGWTSGNTGELFF.

Details on this clonotype: The final CDR3 position lacks the conserved phenylalanine or tryptophan, pointing to a likely read error. The rearrangement uses TRBV6-1 and TRBJ2-5; D possibly corresponds to TRBD2 (7 bases). This CDR3 has 18 residues. Trimming stripped 6 bases from V and 11 bases from J, with 34 bases between. Germline-derived CDR1 and CDR2 are MNHNS and SASEGT. CDR3 DNA sequence: TGTGCCAGCAGCCGCTCCGGGGGGCTAGCGTCACTTTCGGGGGAGCAGTACTGC. Its protein is CASSRSGGLASLSGEQYC.